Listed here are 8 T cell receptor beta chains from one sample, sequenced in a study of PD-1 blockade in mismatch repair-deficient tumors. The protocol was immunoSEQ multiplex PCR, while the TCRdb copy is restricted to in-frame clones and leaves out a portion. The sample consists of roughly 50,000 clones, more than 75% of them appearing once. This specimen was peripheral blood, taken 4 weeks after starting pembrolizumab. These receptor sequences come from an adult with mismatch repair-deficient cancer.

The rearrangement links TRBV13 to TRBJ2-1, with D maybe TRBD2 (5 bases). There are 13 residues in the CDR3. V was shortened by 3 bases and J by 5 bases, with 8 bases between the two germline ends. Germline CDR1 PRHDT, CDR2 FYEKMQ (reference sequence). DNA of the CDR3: TGTGCCAGCAGCTTGGCTAGCCACAATGAGCAGTTCTTC. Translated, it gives CASSLASHNEQFF.

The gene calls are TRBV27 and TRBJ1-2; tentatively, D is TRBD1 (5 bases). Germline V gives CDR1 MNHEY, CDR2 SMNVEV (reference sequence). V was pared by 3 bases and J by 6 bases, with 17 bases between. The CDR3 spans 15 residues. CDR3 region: CASSFRDPAVNGYTF. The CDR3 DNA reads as TGTGCCAGCAGTTTCCGGGACCCGGCTGTTAATGGCTACACCTTC.

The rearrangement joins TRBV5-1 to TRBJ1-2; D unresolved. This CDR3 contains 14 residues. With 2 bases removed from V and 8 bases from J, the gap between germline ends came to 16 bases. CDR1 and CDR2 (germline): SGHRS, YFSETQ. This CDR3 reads CASSFGAERYGYTF. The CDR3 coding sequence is TGCGCCAGCAGCTTCGGCGCTGAACGATACGGCTACACCTTC.

The CDR3 is CASSPFPTGGTYNEQFF. The CDR3 DNA reads as TGTGCCAGTAGTCCGTTCCCGACAGGGGGGACCTACAATGAGCAGTTCTTC. The rearrangement uses TRBV19 and TRBJ2-1; 9 positions agree with TRBD1. The junction had 10 bases not matched to a gene; V was cut back by 5 bases and J by 2 bases. The CDR3 spans 17 residues. Germline V gene lookup returns CDR1 LNHDA and CDR2 SQIVND (reference sequence).

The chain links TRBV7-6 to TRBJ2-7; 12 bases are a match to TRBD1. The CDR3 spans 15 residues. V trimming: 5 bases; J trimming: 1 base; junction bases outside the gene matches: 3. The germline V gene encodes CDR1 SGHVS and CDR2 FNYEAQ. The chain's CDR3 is CASSKGQGASYEQYF. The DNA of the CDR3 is TGTGCCAGCAGCAAGGGACAGGGGGCTTCCTACGAGCAGTACTTC.

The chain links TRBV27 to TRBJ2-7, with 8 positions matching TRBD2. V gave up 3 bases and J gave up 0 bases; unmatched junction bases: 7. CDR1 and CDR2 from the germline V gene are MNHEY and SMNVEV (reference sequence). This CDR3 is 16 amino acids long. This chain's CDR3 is CASSLLAGGSSYEQYF. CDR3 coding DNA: TGTGCCAGCAGTTTGCTAGCGGGTGGAAGCTCCTACGAGCAGTACTTC.

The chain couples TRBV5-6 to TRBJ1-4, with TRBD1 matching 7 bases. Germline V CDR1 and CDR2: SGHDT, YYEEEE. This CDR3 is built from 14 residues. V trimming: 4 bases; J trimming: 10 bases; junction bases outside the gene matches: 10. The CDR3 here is CASSGNRGRGKLFF. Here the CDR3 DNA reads TGTGCCAGCAGCGGGAACAGGGGCCGGGGAAAACTGTTTTTT.

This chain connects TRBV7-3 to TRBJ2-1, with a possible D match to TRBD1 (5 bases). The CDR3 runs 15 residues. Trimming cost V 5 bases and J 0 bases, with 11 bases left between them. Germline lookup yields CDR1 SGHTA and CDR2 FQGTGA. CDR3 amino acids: CASSVQGSSYNEQFF. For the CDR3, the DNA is TGTGCCAGCAGCGTCCAGGGAAGCTCCTACAATGAGCAGTTCTTC.